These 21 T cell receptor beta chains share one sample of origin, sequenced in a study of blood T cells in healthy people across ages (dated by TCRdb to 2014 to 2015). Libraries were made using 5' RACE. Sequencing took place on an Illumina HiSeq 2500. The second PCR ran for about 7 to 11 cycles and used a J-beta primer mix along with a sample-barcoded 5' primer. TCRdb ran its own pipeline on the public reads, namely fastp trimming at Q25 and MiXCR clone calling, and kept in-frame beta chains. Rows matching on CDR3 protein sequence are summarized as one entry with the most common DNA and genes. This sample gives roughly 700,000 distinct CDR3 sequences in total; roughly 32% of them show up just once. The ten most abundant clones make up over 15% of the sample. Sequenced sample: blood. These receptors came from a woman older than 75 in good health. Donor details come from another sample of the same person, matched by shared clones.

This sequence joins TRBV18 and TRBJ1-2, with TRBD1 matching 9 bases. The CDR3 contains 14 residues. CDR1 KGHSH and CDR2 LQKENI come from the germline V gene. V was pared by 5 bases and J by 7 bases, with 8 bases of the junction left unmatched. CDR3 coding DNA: TGTGCCAGCTCAATACCGGGACAGGGCTCTGGCTACACCTTC. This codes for CASSIPGQGSGYTF.

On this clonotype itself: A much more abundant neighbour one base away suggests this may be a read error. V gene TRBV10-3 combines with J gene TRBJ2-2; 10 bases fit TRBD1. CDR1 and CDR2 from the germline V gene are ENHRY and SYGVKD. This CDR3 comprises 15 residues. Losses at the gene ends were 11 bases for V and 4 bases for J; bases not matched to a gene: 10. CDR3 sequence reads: CAVASGQGGTGELFF. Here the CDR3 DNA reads TGTGCCGTCGCCAGTGGACAGGGGGGCACCGGGGAGCTGTTTTTT.

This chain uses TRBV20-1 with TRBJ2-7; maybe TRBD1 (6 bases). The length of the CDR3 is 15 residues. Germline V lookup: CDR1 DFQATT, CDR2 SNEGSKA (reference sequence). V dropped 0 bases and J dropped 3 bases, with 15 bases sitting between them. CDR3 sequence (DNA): TGCAGTGCTAGAGAACAGGGAAAGGCAGACTACGAGCAGTACTTC. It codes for CSAREQGKADYEQYF.

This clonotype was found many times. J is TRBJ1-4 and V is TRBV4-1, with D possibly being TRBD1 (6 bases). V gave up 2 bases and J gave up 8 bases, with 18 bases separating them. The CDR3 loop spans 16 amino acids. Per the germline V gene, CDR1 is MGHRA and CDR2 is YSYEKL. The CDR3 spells CASSQNRDTAGEKLFF. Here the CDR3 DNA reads TGCGCCAGCAGCCAAAACAGGGACACGGCTGGGGAAAAACTGTTTTTT.

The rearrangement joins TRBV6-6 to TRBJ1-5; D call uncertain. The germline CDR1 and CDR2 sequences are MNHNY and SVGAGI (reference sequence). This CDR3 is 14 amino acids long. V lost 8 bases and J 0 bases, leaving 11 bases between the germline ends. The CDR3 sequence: CASGLGGSNQPQHF. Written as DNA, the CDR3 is TGTGCCAGCGGACTTGGCGGTAGCAATCAGCCCCAGCATTTT.

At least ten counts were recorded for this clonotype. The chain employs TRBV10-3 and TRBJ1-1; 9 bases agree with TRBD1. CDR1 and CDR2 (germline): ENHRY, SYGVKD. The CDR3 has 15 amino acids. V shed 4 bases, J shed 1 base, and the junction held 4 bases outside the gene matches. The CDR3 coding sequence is TGTGCCATCAGTGCCGGGACAGGGAAGAACACTGAAGCTTTCTTT. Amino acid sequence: CAISAGTGKNTEAFF.

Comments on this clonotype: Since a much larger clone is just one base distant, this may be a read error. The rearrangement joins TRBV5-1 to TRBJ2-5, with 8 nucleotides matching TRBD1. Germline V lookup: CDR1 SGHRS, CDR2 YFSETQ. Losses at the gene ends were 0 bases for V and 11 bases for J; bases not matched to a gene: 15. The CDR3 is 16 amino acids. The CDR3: CASSLVRTGHYNGQYF. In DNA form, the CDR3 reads TGCGCCAGCAGCTTGGTCAGGACAGGGCACTACAATGGGCAGTACTTC.

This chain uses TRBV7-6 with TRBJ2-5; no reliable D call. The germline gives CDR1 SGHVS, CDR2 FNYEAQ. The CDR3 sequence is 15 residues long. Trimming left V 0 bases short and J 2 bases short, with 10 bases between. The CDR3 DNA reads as TGTGCCAGCAGCTTAGCTTTGCGTCAGCAAGAGACCCAGTACTTC. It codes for CASSLALRQQETQYF.

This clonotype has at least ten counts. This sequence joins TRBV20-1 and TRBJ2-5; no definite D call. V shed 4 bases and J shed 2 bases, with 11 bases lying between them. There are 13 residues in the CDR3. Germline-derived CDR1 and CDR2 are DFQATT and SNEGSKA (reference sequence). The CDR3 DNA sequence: TGCAGTGCTATCGGCCTAACGCAAGAGACCCAGTACTTC. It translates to CSAIGLTQETQYF.

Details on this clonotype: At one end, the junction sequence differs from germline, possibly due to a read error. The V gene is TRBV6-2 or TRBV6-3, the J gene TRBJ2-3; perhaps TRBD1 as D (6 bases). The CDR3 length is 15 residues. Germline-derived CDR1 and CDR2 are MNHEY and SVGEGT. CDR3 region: CACRGPNGGTDTQYF. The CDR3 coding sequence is TGTGCCTGCAGGGGTCCGAACGGGGGCACAGATACGCAGTATTTT.

CDR3 loop: CRGLGRGGTDTQYF. CDR3 sequence (DNA): TGCAGGGGGCTAGGGCGGGGGGGCACAGATACGCAGTATTTT. The V call is TRBV20-1, the J call TRBJ2-3; 8 positions match TRBD2. The CDR3 covers 14 residues. CDR1 and CDR2 (germline): DFQATT, SNEGSKA (reference sequence).

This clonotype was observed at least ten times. This chain's CDR3 is CASSRNLGGSYNEQFF. The CDR3 bases are TGTGCCAGCAGTCGTAATCTAGGGGGGTCCTACAATGAGCAGTTCTTC. The gene calls are TRBV3-1 and TRBJ2-1, with D perhaps matching TRBD1 or TRBD2 (6 bases each). Germline V CDR1 and CDR2: LGHDT, YNNKEL (reference sequence). V was clipped by 6 bases and J by 1 base, with 16 bases between them. CDR3 length equals 16 residues.

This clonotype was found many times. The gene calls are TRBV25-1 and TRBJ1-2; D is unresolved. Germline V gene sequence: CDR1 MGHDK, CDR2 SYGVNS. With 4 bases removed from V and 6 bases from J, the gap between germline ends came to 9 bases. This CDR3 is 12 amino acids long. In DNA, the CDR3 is TGTGCCAGCAGTGGGGCGGCGGATGGCTACACCTTC. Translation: CASSGAADGYTF.

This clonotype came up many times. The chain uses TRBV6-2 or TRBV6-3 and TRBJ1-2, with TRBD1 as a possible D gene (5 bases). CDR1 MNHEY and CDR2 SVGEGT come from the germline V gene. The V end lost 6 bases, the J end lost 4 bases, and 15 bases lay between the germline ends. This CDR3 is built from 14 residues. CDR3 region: CASSDSPPSYGYTF. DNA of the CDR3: TGTGCCAGCAGCGACAGCCCGCCGAGCTATGGCTACACCTTC.

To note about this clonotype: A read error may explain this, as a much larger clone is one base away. The CDR3 spells CVSSSVKRQTYEQYF. DNA of the CDR3: TGTGTCAGCAGCTCCGTGAAGAGACAGACTTACGAGCAGTACTTC. The chain combines TRBV7-9 with TRBJ2-7; D is perhaps TRBD1 (5 bases). From germline, CDR1 is SEHNR and CDR2 FQNEAQ (reference sequence). The CDR3 contains 15 residues. The entire variable domain, with the rest obtained from reference TRBV7-9 and TRBJ2-7, is as follows: DTGVSQNPRHKITKRGQNVTFRCDPISEHNRLYWYRQTLGQGPEFLTYFQNEAQLEKSRLLSDRFSAERPKGSFSTLEIQRTEQGDSAMYLCVSSSVKRQTYEQYFGPGTRLTVT.

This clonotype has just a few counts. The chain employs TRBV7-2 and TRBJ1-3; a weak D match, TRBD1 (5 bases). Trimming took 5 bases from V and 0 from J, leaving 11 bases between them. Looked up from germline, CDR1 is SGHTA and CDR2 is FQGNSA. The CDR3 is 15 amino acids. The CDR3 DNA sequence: TGTGCCAGCAGCGTGGGACTGATCTCTGGAAACACCATATATTTT. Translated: CASSVGLISGNTIYF.

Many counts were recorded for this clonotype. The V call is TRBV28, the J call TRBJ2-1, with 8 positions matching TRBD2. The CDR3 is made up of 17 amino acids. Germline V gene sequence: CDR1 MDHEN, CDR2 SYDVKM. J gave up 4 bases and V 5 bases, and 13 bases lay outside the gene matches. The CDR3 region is CASSPKRGPLGYNEQFF. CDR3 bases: TGTGCCAGCAGTCCTAAGCGGGGGCCCCTGGGGTACAATGAGCAGTTCTTC.

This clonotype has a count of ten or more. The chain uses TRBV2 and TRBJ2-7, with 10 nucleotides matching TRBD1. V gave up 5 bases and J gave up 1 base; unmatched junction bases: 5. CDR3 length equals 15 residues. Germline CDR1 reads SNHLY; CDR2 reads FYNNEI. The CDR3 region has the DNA TGTGCCAGCAGTCCAGACAGGGGGCCGTCCTACGAGCAGTACTTC. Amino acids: CASSPDRGPSYEQYF.

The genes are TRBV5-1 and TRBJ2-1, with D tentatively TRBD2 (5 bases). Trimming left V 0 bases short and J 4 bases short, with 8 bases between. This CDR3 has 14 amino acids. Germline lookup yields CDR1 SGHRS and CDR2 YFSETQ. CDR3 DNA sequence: TGCGCCAGCAGCTTGGGAGGGATTTACAATGAGCAGTTCTTC. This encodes CASSLGGIYNEQFF.

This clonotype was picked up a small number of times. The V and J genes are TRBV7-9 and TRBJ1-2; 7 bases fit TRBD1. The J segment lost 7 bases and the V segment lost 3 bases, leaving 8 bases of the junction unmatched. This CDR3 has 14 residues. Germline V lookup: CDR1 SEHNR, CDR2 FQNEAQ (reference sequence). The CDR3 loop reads CASSFSPGGGGYTF. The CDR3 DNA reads TGTGCCAGCAGCTTCAGCCCAGGGGGTGGTGGCTACACCTTC. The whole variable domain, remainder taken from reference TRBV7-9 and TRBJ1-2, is DTGVSQNPRHKITKRGQNVTFRCDPISEHNRLYWYRQTLGQGPEFLTYFQNEAQLEKSRLLSDRFSAERPKGSFSTLEIQRTEQGDSAMYLCASSFSPGGGGYTFGSGTRLTVV.

CDR3 sequence reads: CASKPDWATNEKLFF. As DNA, the CDR3 is TGTGCCAGCAAACCCGATTGGGCAACTAATGAAAAACTGTTTTTT. V usage is TRBV27 and J usage is TRBJ1-4; D gene unclear. The CDR3 has 15 residues. Germline V CDR1 and CDR2: MNHEY, SMNVEV (reference sequence). V was clipped by 7 bases and J by 0 bases, with 12 bases between them.